Listed below are T cell receptor beta chains from one sample, sequenced in a study of blood T cell repertoires in COVID-19. Some clones are missing from TCRdb's copy, which holds only in-frame ones; the method was immunoSEQ multiplex PCR. The sample yields some 250,000 clones, 80% to 85% seen once. The sample consisted of peripheral blood. The source of these receptors is a woman younger than 30 with acute or convalescent COVID-19. CDR3s include the opening cysteine and the closing phenylalanine or tryptophan. Each record gives: J gene, clone size, D gene, V gene, CDR3 DNA, CDR3 protein. A D gene is named only where the DNA matches it firmly. Where a row states a size, it is once, few, many or the class of an expanded clone; other rows omit it.

J gene: TRBJ2-7; clone size: NA; D gene: TRBD2; V gene: TRBV6-5; CDR3 DNA: TGTGCCAGCAGATACCTCGCGGGGGGCTCCTACGAGCAGTACTTC; CDR3 protein: CASRYLAGGSYEQYF
J gene: TRBJ2-7; clone size: NA; D gene: NA; V gene: TRBV7-8; CDR3 DNA: TGTGCCAGCAGCTTAGAAACGCAGGGAATTACCTACGAGCAGTACTTC; CDR3 protein: CASSLETQGITYEQYF
J gene: TRBJ2-5; clone size: NA; D gene: NA; V gene: TRBV5-1; CDR3 DNA: TGCGCCAGCAGCTTGCAGGGTACCGTGGAGACCCAGTACTTC; CDR3 protein: CASSLQGTVETQYF
J gene: TRBJ2-7; clone size: few; D gene: TRBD2; V gene: TRBV30; CDR3 DNA: TGTGCCTGGAGTTACCGGACTAGCGGGGAGGAGCAGTACTTC; CDR3 protein: CAWSYRTSGEEQYF
J gene: TRBJ2-3; clone size: NA; D gene: NA; V gene: TRBV28; CDR3 DNA: TGTGCCAGCAGTTTAAGGGACAACCCAGATACGCAGTATTTT; CDR3 protein: CASSLRDNPDTQYF
J gene: TRBJ2-1; clone size: NA; D gene: NA; V gene: TRBV6-5; CDR3 DNA: TGTGCCAGCAGTTACTTTCCGTACAATGAGCAGTTCTTC; CDR3 protein: CASSYFPYNEQFF
J gene: TRBJ2-2; clone size: NA; D gene: TRBD2; V gene: TRBV6-2/TRBV6-3; CDR3 DNA: TGTGCCAGCAGCCCTAGCGGGAGGACCGGGGAGCTGTTTTTT; CDR3 protein: CASSPSGRTGELFF
J gene: TRBJ2-2; clone size: NA; D gene: TRBD2; V gene: TRBV7-9; CDR3 DNA: TGTGCCAGCAGCATGACTAGCGGGAGGGCCTTTGGGGAGCTGTTTTTT; CDR3 protein: CASSMTSGRAFGELFF
J gene: TRBJ1-5; clone size: NA; D gene: NA; V gene: TRBV6-5; CDR3 DNA: TGTGCCAGCGACGGGACTAACAATCAGCCCCAGCATTTT; CDR3 protein: CASDGTNNQPQHF
J gene: TRBJ2-5; clone size: NA; D gene: NA; V gene: TRBV7-6; CDR3 DNA: TGTGCCAGCAGCTTAGAGGCCGGCGGCTTCGGCGAGACCCAGTACTTC; CDR3 protein: CASSLEAGGFGETQYF
J gene: TRBJ1-4; clone size: NA; D gene: TRBD1; V gene: TRBV5-8; CDR3 DNA: TGTGCCAGCAGCTTGAATCGACAGGGGGCGGACGAAAAACTGTTTTTT; CDR3 protein: CASSLNRQGADEKLFF
J gene: TRBJ2-7; clone size: NA; D gene: NA; V gene: TRBV11-2; CDR3 DNA: TGTGCCAGCAGCTTAGACGGCAGGCTTTCGGCTAACGAGCAGTACTTC; CDR3 protein: CASSLDGRLSANEQYF
J gene: TRBJ1-5; clone size: NA; D gene: NA; V gene: TRBV5-1; CDR3 DNA: TGCGCCAGCAGCTGGGGGACAAATCCCAATCAGCCCCAGCATTTT; CDR3 protein: CASSWGTNPNQPQHF
J gene: TRBJ1-2; clone size: NA; D gene: NA; V gene: TRBV3-1/TRBV3-2; CDR3 DNA: TGTGCCAGCAGCCTTAGAGAAAACCATGGCTACACCTTC; CDR3 protein: CASSLRENHGYTF
J gene: TRBJ2-1; clone size: NA; D gene: TRBD2; V gene: TRBV27; CDR3 DNA: TGTGCCAGCAGTGTTGGGACTAGCGGACACAATGAGCAGTTCTTC; CDR3 protein: CASSVGTSGHNEQFF
J gene: TRBJ2-1; clone size: NA; D gene: TRBD1; V gene: TRBV10-1; CDR3 DNA: TGCGCCAGCAGAGATGACAGGGGGGACAATGAGCAGTTCTTC; CDR3 protein: CASRDDRGDNEQFF
J gene: TRBJ1-1; clone size: once; D gene: NA; V gene: TRBV19; CDR3 DNA: TGTGCCAGTAGTATGGGCGCAGGGGTAGGGACTGAAGCTTTCTTT; CDR3 protein: CASSMGAGVGTEAFF
J gene: TRBJ2-7; clone size: NA; D gene: TRBD2; V gene: TRBV3-1/TRBV3-2; CDR3 DNA: TGTGCCAGCGGACTAGCGGTTAGCTCCTACGAGCAGTACTTC; CDR3 protein: CASGLAVSSYEQYF
J gene: TRBJ2-7; clone size: NA; D gene: TRBD1; V gene: TRBV29-1; CDR3 DNA: TGCAGCGTTGAAGCCACAGGGGCGGGCGAGCAGTACTTC; CDR3 protein: CSVEATGAGEQYF
J gene: TRBJ2-1; clone size: NA; D gene: NA; V gene: TRBV7-8; CDR3 DNA: TGTGCCAGCAGCCCCCGCCGCGGAGGCGAAATGAATGAGCAGTTCTTC; CDR3 protein: CASSPRRGGEMNEQFF
J gene: TRBJ2-1; clone size: NA; D gene: NA; V gene: TRBV18; CDR3 DNA: TGTGCCAGCTCACCACCAGGGAGCGCCTACAATGAGCAGTTCTTC; CDR3 protein: CASSPPGSAYNEQFF
J gene: TRBJ2-7; clone size: once; D gene: TRBD2; V gene: TRBV11-2; CDR3 DNA: TGTGCCAGCAGCCCGAGCCTAGCGGGTGCCGACGAGCAGTACTTC; CDR3 protein: CASSPSLAGADEQYF
J gene: TRBJ1-1; clone size: NA; D gene: TRBD1; V gene: TRBV29-1; CDR3 DNA: TGCAGCGTTGTCGACAGGGTCACTGAAGCTTTCTTT; CDR3 protein: CSVVDRVTEAFF
J gene: TRBJ1-1; clone size: NA; D gene: NA; V gene: TRBV5-1; CDR3 DNA: TGCGCCAGCAGCTTGGAGGCAGGGATGAACACTGAAGCTTTCTTT; CDR3 protein: CASSLEAGMNTEAFF
J gene: TRBJ1-6; clone size: NA; D gene: NA; V gene: TRBV5-1; CDR3 DNA: TGCGCCAGCAGCTTGGCGGGGGCCTATAATTCACCCCTCCACTTT; CDR3 protein: CASSLAGAYNSPLHF
J gene: TRBJ1-6; clone size: NA; D gene: TRBD1; V gene: TRBV2; CDR3 DNA: TGTGCCAGCAGTAACCAACAGGGGGCCCGGTCACCCCTCCACTTT; CDR3 protein: CASSNQQGARSPLHF
J gene: TRBJ2-1; clone size: NA; D gene: NA; V gene: TRBV27; CDR3 DNA: TGTGCCAGCAGTACAGCAGATAACAATGAGCAGTTCTTC; CDR3 protein: CASSTADNNEQFF
J gene: TRBJ1-5; clone size: NA; D gene: NA; V gene: TRBV6-2/TRBV6-3; CDR3 DNA: TGTGCCAGCAGTTATCTCCCCCAGCCCCAGCATTTT; CDR3 protein: CASSYLPQPQHF
J gene: TRBJ2-1; clone size: few; D gene: NA; V gene: TRBV5-6; CDR3 DNA: TGTGCCAGCAGCTTGGGGAGAATGGAGTTCTTC; CDR3 protein: CASSLGRMEFF
J gene: TRBJ2-2; clone size: NA; D gene: TRBD1; V gene: TRBV7-2; CDR3 DNA: TGTGCCAGCGCAGGACGGACAGGCAGCGGATACACCGGGGAGCTGTTTTTT; CDR3 protein: CASAGRTGSGYTGELFF
J gene: TRBJ2-7; clone size: NA; D gene: TRBD1; V gene: TRBV5-1; CDR3 DNA: TGCGCCAGCAGCTTGAACGGACAGGGGATCGGCGAGCAGTACTTC; CDR3 protein: CASSLNGQGIGEQYF
J gene: TRBJ2-1; clone size: NA; D gene: NA; V gene: TRBV4-3; CDR3 DNA: TGCGCCAGCAGCCAAGATAAGACAGTAGAGCAGTTCTTC; CDR3 protein: CASSQDKTVEQFF
J gene: TRBJ1-2; clone size: NA; D gene: TRBD1; V gene: TRBV27; CDR3 DNA: TGTGCCAGCAGTTGGGGACAGGGGAGATATGGCTACACCTTC; CDR3 protein: CASSWGQGRYGYTF